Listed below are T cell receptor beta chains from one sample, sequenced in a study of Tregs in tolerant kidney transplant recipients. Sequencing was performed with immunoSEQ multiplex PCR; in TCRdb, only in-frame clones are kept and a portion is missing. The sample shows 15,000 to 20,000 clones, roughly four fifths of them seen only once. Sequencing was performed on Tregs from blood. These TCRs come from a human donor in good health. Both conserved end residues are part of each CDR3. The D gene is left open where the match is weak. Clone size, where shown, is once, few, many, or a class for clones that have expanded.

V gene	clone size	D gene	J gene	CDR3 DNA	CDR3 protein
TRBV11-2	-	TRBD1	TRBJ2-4	TGTGCCAGCAGCTTACGCAGGGGACAGTTAAACATTCAGTACTTC	CASSLRRGQLNIQYF
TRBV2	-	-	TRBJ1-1	TGTGCCAGCAACCCGGAACAGGATACTGAAGCTTTCTTT	CASNPEQDTEAFF
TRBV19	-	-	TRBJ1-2	TGTGCCAGTAGTATAGAGGCGGCGAATGGCTACACCTTC	CASSIEAANGYTF
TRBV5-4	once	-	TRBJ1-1	TGTGCCAGCAGCCCGGCAGGGGACGTTACTGAAGCTTTCTTT	CASSPAGDVTEAFF
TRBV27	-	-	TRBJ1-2	TGTGCCAGCAGTTTCGGGAAAGGGTACGGCTACACCTTC	CASSFGKGYGYTF
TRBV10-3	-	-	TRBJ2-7	TGTGCCATCAGCCCGGGGACCTACGAGCAGTACTTC	CAISPGTYEQYF
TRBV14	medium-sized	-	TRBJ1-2	TGTGCCAGCAGCCTCGTCGGGGGGGTACGAGGCTACACCTTC	CASSLVGGVRGYTF
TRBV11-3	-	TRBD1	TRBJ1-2	TGTGCCAGCAGCTTCCGGGACAGGGACTCCCTGTCCCGCTACACCTTC	CASSFRDRDSLSRYTF
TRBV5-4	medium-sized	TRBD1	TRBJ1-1	TGTGCCAGCAGCGTACAGGGGATGAACACTGAAGCTTTCTTT	CASSVQGMNTEAFF
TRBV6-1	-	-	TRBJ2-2	TGTGCCAGCAGACAGTCTAGCGACGGGGAGCTGTTTTTT	CASRQSSDGELFF